Each of the 7 T cell receptor beta chains below was sequenced from the same sample in a study of T cell responses to AZD1222 COVID-19 vaccine. The data were produced by immunoSEQ multiplex PCR, yet TCRdb's version contains in-frame clones alone and is incomplete. The table has 100,000 or so clones, around 90% seen once. Sample: peripheral blood, taken 28 days after the second AZD1222 dose. Receptors were obtained from an adult who received the AZD1222 COVID-19 vaccine.

The V and J genes are TRBV6-4 and TRBJ2-1; no clear D. Germline CDR1 is MRHNA and CDR2 is SNTAGT. This CDR3 comprises 14 residues. V gave up 4 bases and J gave up 0 bases, with 7 bases separating them. The CDR3 here is CASSVAVSYNEQFF. The CDR3 bases are TGTGCCAGCAGTGTGGCGGTCTCCTACAATGAGCAGTTCTTC.

This clone showed up just once. This chain links TRBV5-1 with TRBJ2-1; D is unclear. Germline lookup yields CDR1 SGHRS and CDR2 YFSETQ. The CDR3 consists of 14 residues. V was clipped by 2 bases and J by 5 bases, with 11 bases between them. The CDR3 spells CASSFTTANNEQFF. CDR3 sequence (DNA): TGCGCCAGCAGCTTTACTACCGCCAACAATGAGCAGTTCTTC.

The V call is TRBV7-6, the J call TRBJ1-2; D remains unclear. Germline V gene sequence: CDR1 SGHVS, CDR2 FNYEAQ. V shed 1 base and J shed 4 bases, with 16 bases lying between them. This CDR3 contains 16 residues. This CDR3 is CASSLGAQLSSYGYTF. CDR3 nucleotide sequence: TGTGCCAGCAGCTTAGGTGCGCAGCTTAGTTCCTATGGCTACACCTTC.

The chain recombines TRBV5-1 with TRBJ2-7; no clear D gene. Germline assignment: CDR1 SGHRS and CDR2 YFSETQ. The CDR3 totals 15 residues. Trimming took 4 bases from V and 2 from J, leaving 16 bases between them. The CDR3 protein is CASSPEAGRTYEQYF. Written as DNA, the CDR3 is TGCGCCAGCAGCCCCGAGGCAGGTAGGACCTACGAGCAGTACTTC.

This chain connects TRBV2 to TRBJ1-1, with TRBD1 matching 8 bases. The CDR3 contains 17 residues. With V trimmed by 5 bases and J by 4 bases, 15 bases remained unmatched. Per germline, CDR1 SNHLY and CDR2 FYNNEI. The CDR3 region has the DNA TGTGCCAGCAGTTCGGGCAGGGGGCGTACCGGAGGCACTGAAGCTTTCTTT. This codes for CASSSGRGRTGGTEAFF.

J is TRBJ1-1 and V is TRBV2; D remains unclear. V lost 7 bases and J 1 base, leaving 4 bases between the germline ends. CDR3 size: 11 residues. Per germline, CDR1 SNHLY and CDR2 FYNNEI. The chain's CDR3 is CASMQNTEAFF. CDR3 DNA sequence: TGTGCCAGCATGCAGAACACTGAAGCTTTCTTT.

The genes are TRBV5-1 and TRBJ1-6; unclear D gene. The CDR3 totals 14 residues. Germline assignment: CDR1 SGHRS and CDR2 YFSETQ. V was trimmed by 2 bases and J by 5 bases, leaving 8 bases between them. The CDR3 sequence is CASSLGSHNSPLHF. CDR3 DNA sequence: TGCGCCAGCAGCTTAGGATCCCATAATTCACCCCTCCACTTT.